The rows below give T cell receptor beta chains drawn from one sample of a study of blood T cell repertoires in COVID-19. Libraries were prepared by immunoSEQ multiplex PCR; TCRdb keeps only in-frame clonotypes and omits some of them. The sample lists just over 300,000 clones; around 90% were seen once. Sequenced sample: peripheral blood. These receptors all stem from a young man with active or convalescent COVID-19. Each CDR3 is given with its conserved first and last residue. The D gene is left open where the match is weak.

j_call: TRBJ1-5; d_call: .; v_call: TRBV5-6; cdr3_nt: TGTGCCAGCAGCTTTATAAATCAGCCCCAGCATTTT; cdr3_aa: CASSFINQPQHF
j_call: TRBJ2-7; d_call: TRBD2; v_call: TRBV7-2; cdr3_nt: TGTGCCAGCAGCTTAAACCAGATAGCGGGAGGGCCTTACGAGCAGTACTTC; cdr3_aa: CASSLNQIAGGPYEQYF
j_call: TRBJ1-1; d_call: .; v_call: TRBV5-4; cdr3_nt: TGTGCCAGCAGCTTTGGGGCAGGGGTTGAAGCTTTCTTT; cdr3_aa: CASSFGAGVEAFF
j_call: TRBJ2-2; d_call: TRBD2; v_call: TRBV19; cdr3_nt: TGTGCCAGTATGGCGGGGGGGAACACCGGGGAGCTGTTTTTT; cdr3_aa: CASMAGGNTGELFF
j_call: TRBJ1-1; d_call: TRBD1; v_call: TRBV27; cdr3_nt: TGTGCCAGCAGGAGTCCGACAGGGGGGACCTTGGGCACTGAAGCTTTCTTT; cdr3_aa: CASRSPTGGTLGTEAFF
j_call: TRBJ1-1; d_call: .; v_call: TRBV7-9; cdr3_nt: TGTGCCAGCAGCACCTCGACAGGACCACACACTGAAGCTTTCTTT; cdr3_aa: CASSTSTGPHTEAFF
j_call: TRBJ2-1; d_call: .; v_call: TRBV19; cdr3_nt: TGTGCCAGTAGTATTACAGCGGCCCTTTTTGATGAGCAGTTCTTC; cdr3_aa: CASSITAALFDEQFF
j_call: TRBJ2-1; d_call: .; v_call: TRBV7-7; cdr3_nt: TGTGCCAGCAGCCCAGCCCTATCGACCGGGAGTCTATACAATGAGCAGTTCTTC; cdr3_aa: CASSPALSTGSLYNEQFF
j_call: TRBJ2-2; d_call: .; v_call: TRBV19; cdr3_nt: TGTGCCAGTAGTCGGGAGTGGGGCGGGGAGCTGTTTTTT; cdr3_aa: CASSREWGGELFF
j_call: TRBJ2-5; d_call: .; v_call: TRBV10-3; cdr3_nt: TGTGCCATCAGTCCGAGACAGGGAGGAGAGACCCAGTACTTC; cdr3_aa: CAISPRQGGETQYF
j_call: TRBJ2-7; d_call: .; v_call: TRBV27; cdr3_nt: TGTGCCAGCCGCGGGTCTGCGTCCAACTACGAGCAGTACTTC; cdr3_aa: CASRGSASNYEQYF
j_call: TRBJ1-2; d_call: .; v_call: TRBV6-5; cdr3_nt: TGTGCCAGCAGGGTGGGGGCCGGCTATGGCTACACCTTC; cdr3_aa: CASRVGAGYGYTF
j_call: TRBJ1-6; d_call: .; v_call: TRBV18; cdr3_nt: TGTGCCAGCTCACCTGGCGGAAGCTCCTATAATTCACCCCTCCACTTT; cdr3_aa: CASSPGGSSYNSPLHF